The next 17 T cell receptor beta chains were all read from a single sample in a study of blood T cell repertoires in COVID-19 (dated by TCRdb to between 2020 and 2021). Receptor amplification or capture employed the immunoSEQ multiplex PCR assay. TCRdb retrieved this table from immuneACCESS and kept in-frame rearrangements only. Not all clones are present; in checked studies, unresolved V genes account for under half, and no reason is known for the remainder. Recorded for this sample are 220,000 or so clones; roughly nine tenths of them occurred a single time. Around 9.6% of the sample is in the top ten clones. Source material: peripheral blood. These receptors all stem from a woman aged 45-60 years with COVID-19, enrolled during active disease.

The V call is TRBV9, the J call TRBJ2-2; weak D call: TRBD1 (6 bases). The CDR3 contains 14 residues. The V gene lost 0 bases and the J gene lost 7 bases, with 10 bases spanning the gap. Germline assignment: CDR1 SGDLS and CDR2 YYNGEE. CDR3 in DNA: TGTGCCAGCAGCGTAGACAGGGCGAGCGGGGAGCTGTTTTTT. It encodes CASSVDRASGELFF.

The chain uses TRBV7-8 and TRBJ2-6; 7 bases are shared with TRBD1. The germline V gene encodes CDR1 SGHVS and CDR2 FQNEAQ. The CDR3 loop spans 18 amino acids. J lost 0 bases, V lost 5 bases, and 10 bases had no gene match. CDR3 amino acids: CASSLDYRGGSGANVLTF. DNA for the CDR3: TGTGCCAGCAGCCTAGATTACAGGGGCGGCTCTGGGGCCAACGTCCTGACTTTC.

The chain recombines TRBV5-1 with TRBJ1-2; 9 positions match TRBD1. After removal of 4 bases from V and 7 bases from J, the junction contained 5 bases not matched to a gene. This CDR3 is 13 amino acids long. The germline CDR1 and CDR2 sequences are SGHRS and YFSETQ. The CDR3 loop reads CASSPQGASGYTF. The CDR3, as DNA: TGCGCCAGCAGCCCACAGGGGGCTAGTGGCTACACCTTC.

This chain joins TRBV4-1 and TRBJ2-1; D may be TRBD1 (6 bases). The CDR3 length is 17 residues. In germline, CDR1 is MGHRA, CDR2 YSYEKL. Trimming pared 0 bases from V and 0 bases from J, leaving 12 bases between. CDR3: CASSQEQGVSSYNEQFF. DNA of the CDR3: TGCGCCAGCAGCCAAGAACAGGGAGTGAGCTCCTACAATGAGCAGTTCTTC.

CDR3 amino acids: CASSLWTGNYGYTF. DNA of the CDR3: TGCGCCAGCAGCCTATGGACAGGGAACTATGGCTACACCTTC. The rearrangement uses TRBV5-1 and TRBJ1-2; 8 bases map to TRBD1. CDR1 is SGHRS, CDR2 YFSETQ, per germline. The CDR3 covers 14 residues. V shed 4 bases and J 2 bases; nucleotides not matched to a gene: 4. Based on the CDR3 plus reference TRBV5-1 and TRBJ1-2, the full variable domain is KAGVTQTPRYLIKTRGQQVTLSCSPISGHRSVSWYQQTPGQGLQFLFEYFSETQRNKGNFPGRFSGRQFSNSRSEMNVSTLELGDSALYLCASSLWTGNYGYTFGSGTRLTVV.

As for this clone: This may stem from a read error, because a much larger clone lies one nucleotide away. V and J are TRBV14 and TRBJ1-1; no reliable D call. Germline loops: CDR1 SGHDN, CDR2 FVKESK. Trimming pared 1 base from V and 6 bases from J, leaving 3 bases between. The CDR3 sequence is 11 residues long. The CDR3 nucleotides are TGTGCCAGCAGCCAAGGGCCTGAAGCTTTCTTT. Residues: CASSQGPEAFF. The entire variable domain, with the rest obtained from reference TRBV14 and TRBJ1-1, is as follows: EAGVTQFPSHSVIEKGQTVTLRCDPISGHDNLYWYRRVMGKEIKFLLHFVKESKQDESGMPNNRFLAERTGGTYSTLKVQPAELEDSGVYFCASSQGPEAFFGQGTRLTVV.

The CDR3: CATTDNEGYTF. In DNA form, the CDR3 reads TGTGCCACTACGGACAACGAGGGCTACACCTTC. The V gene is TRBV19, the J gene TRBJ1-2, with TRBD1 as a possible D gene (5 bases). Between the trimmed V and J ends, which lost 10 bases and 8 bases, there was a span of 14 bases. Germline-derived CDR1 and CDR2 are LNHDA and SQIVND (reference sequence). This CDR3 comprises 11 residues.

This chain links TRBV21-1 with TRBJ2-3; the table's D call, TRBD1, was not checked against the DNA. TRBV21-1 is a pseudogene locus. The length of the CDR3 is 18 residues. In nucleotides, the CDR3 is TGTGCCAGCCGAGGGAGGGGACAGGGGGCTACTAAAGTAGATACGCAGTATTTT. Translating gives CASRGRGQGATKVDTQYF.

This clone was seen a single time. V is TRBV9 and J is TRBJ2-5, with 12 nucleotides matching TRBD2. Germline V CDR1 and CDR2: SGDLS, YYNGEE. The CDR3 sequence is 17 residues long. With 0 bases clipped from V and 5 bases from J, the junction kept 8 bases outside the gene matches. The CDR3 protein is CASSVGASGGAWETQYF. CDR3 DNA: TGTGCCAGCAGCGTAGGGGCTAGCGGGGGGGCGTGGGAGACCCAGTACTTC.

About this clone itself: Germline and junction disagree at one end, which may indicate a read error. The chain uses TRBV12-3 or TRBV12-4 and TRBJ1-1; 7 bases agree with TRBD1. This CDR3 is built from 12 residues. This chain's CDR3 is CASSLGGDEAFF. Written as DNA, the CDR3 is TGTGCCAGCAGCTTAGGGGGCGATGAAGCTTTCTTT.

V gene TRBV28 combines with J gene TRBJ2-7; 8 nucleotides align to TRBD1. V trimming: 6 bases; J trimming: 0 bases; junction bases outside the gene matches: 4. This CDR3 has 14 amino acids. CDR1 is MDHEN, CDR2 SYDVKM, per germline. This chain's CDR3 is CASSRGLASYEQYF. DNA for the CDR3: TGTGCCAGCAGCAGGGGGCTGGCCTCCTACGAGCAGTACTTC.

The table lists this clone with many counts. The J gene is TRBJ1-3, the V gene TRBV15; D uncertain. V was trimmed by 3 bases and J by 4 bases, leaving 16 bases between them. The CDR3 sequence is 16 residues long. The germline CDR1 and CDR2 sequences are LNHNV and YYDKDF (reference sequence). CDR3: CATSSPERVAGNTIYF. CDR3 nucleotides: TGTGCCACCAGCAGCCCAGAGAGGGTAGCCGGAAACACCATATATTTT.

The chain combines TRBV6-2 or TRBV6-3 with TRBJ1-5; tentative D call: TRBD1 (6 bases). V was cut by 6 bases and J by 6 bases, with 15 bases left in between. The CDR3 is made up of 14 amino acids. Germline V CDR1 and CDR2: MNHEY, SVGEGT. In nucleotides, the CDR3 is TGTGCCAGCAGCCCACAGGGAAGAGGTCAGCCCCAGCATTTT. It encodes CASSPQGRGQPQHF.

This chain links TRBV13 with TRBJ1-1; no definite D call. CDR1 and CDR2 from the germline V gene are PRHDT and FYEKMQ (reference sequence). V gave up 5 bases and J gave up 2 bases, with 9 bases separating them. The CDR3 runs 13 residues. CDR3: CASSTYRNTEAFF. CDR3 DNA: TGTGCCAGCAGCACCTATAGAAACACTGAAGCTTTCTTT.

The V and J genes are TRBV5-5 and TRBJ2-2, with TRBD1 identical over 7 bases. Germline V gene data show CDR1 as SGHKS and CDR2 as YYEKEE (reference sequence). The CDR3 contains 15 residues. With V trimmed by 3 bases and J by 7 bases, 9 bases remained unmatched. The CDR3 nucleotides are TGTGCCAGCAGCTCGGGACAGTTAACGATCGGGGAGCTGTTTTTT. Translating gives CASSSGQLTIGELFF. The complete variable domain, with remaining parts taken from reference TRBV5-5 and TRBJ2-2, reads DAGVTQSPTHLIKTRGQQVTLRCSPISGHKSVSWYQQVLGQGPQFIFQYYEKEERGRGNFPDRFSARQFPNYSSELNVNALLLGDSALYLCASSSGQLTIGELFFGEGSRLTVL.

J is TRBJ1-2 and V is TRBV5-4, with D maybe TRBD1 (6 bases). The ends were cut back, 2 bases at V and 1 base at J, with 12 bases in the middle. CDR1 is SGHNT and CDR2 is YYREEE in the germline V gene (reference sequence). The CDR3 loop spans 15 amino acids. CDR3 sequence: CASSFSNRDNYGYTF. CDR3 coding DNA: TGTGCCAGCAGCTTCTCAAACAGGGATAACTATGGCTACACCTTC.

The genes are TRBV24-1 and TRBJ2-2; D is ambiguous. The germline CDR1 and CDR2 sequences are KGHDR and SFDVKD. V lost 4 bases to trimming and J lost 3 bases, with 5 bases between them. This CDR3 contains 13 residues. This chain's CDR3 is CATSEYYTGELFF. The DNA of the CDR3 is TGTGCCACCAGTGAGTACTACACCGGGGAGCTGTTTTTT.